These 27 T cell receptor beta chains came from one sample sequenced in a study of T-cell memory formation after mild COVID-19. TCRdb redid the calling of the 5' RACE reads with MiXCR, one entry per CDR3 protein. The sample has under 50,000 distinct CDR3 sequences, around 25% seen once; the top ten hold about 39%. What was sequenced was PBMCs or a T cell subset sorted from them (not recorded which). The receptor source for this set is a man aged 18 to 35 who had mild COVID-19 (a few samples of this study predate the infection). Cell type and time point are not known.

V and J are TRBV6-5 and TRBJ1-1; D not certain. V lost 6 bases and J 4 bases, leaving 12 bases between the germline ends. Germline loops: CDR1 MNHEY, CDR2 SVGAGI. This CDR3 region has 13 residues. The chain's CDR3 is CASSPRTTTEAFF. The CDR3 DNA is TGTGCCAGCAGCCCGAGGACCACCACTGAAGCTTTCTTT.

V usage is TRBV7-9 and J usage is TRBJ2-1; 7 bases line up with TRBD2. This CDR3 contains 16 residues. V shed 7 bases and J 6 bases; nucleotides not matched to a gene: 15. CDR1 is SEHNR and CDR2 is FQNEAQ in the germline V gene (reference sequence). The CDR3 sequence: CASTHPLGGSSNEQFF. CDR3 in DNA: TGTGCCAGCACCCATCCCCTGGGAGGGAGTTCCAATGAGCAGTTCTTC.

This clonotype was detected a few times. This chain uses TRBV6-1 with TRBJ1-1, with D tentatively TRBD1 (5 bases). The germline V gene encodes CDR1 MNHNS and CDR2 SASEGT. Trimming removed 6 bases from V and 1 base from J, with 18 bases in between. CDR3 length equals 16 residues. The CDR3 bases are TGTGCCAGCAGCCGGTTTCGAGGGCAGGGGAACACTGAAGCTTTCTTT. It codes for CASSRFRGQGNTEAFF.

This clonotype was detected a few times. V and J are TRBV3-1 and TRBJ2-7; D remains unclear. V dropped 1 base and J dropped 6 bases, with 13 bases sitting between them. The CDR3 has 14 amino acids. CDR1 and CDR2 from the germline V gene are LGHDT and YNNKEL (reference sequence). The DNA for the CDR3 is TGTGCCAGCAGCCAAGCCTCGATAGGATCCGAGCAGTACTTC. It codes for CASSQASIGSEQYF.

This rearrangement joins TRBV10-3 to TRBJ2-2; 9 bases match TRBD1. The junction had 3 bases not matched to a gene; V was cut back by 6 bases and J by 1 base. There are 15 residues in the CDR3. The germline V gene encodes CDR1 ENHRY and CDR2 SYGVKD. The chain's CDR3 is CAISPGQGNTGELFF. CDR3 DNA: TGTGCCATCAGCCCGGGACAGGGGAACACCGGGGAGCTGTTTTTT.

The rearrangement uses TRBV4-1 and TRBJ2-1, with TRBD2 matching over 7 bases. The CDR3 consists of 14 residues. V lost 5 bases and J lost 2; bases outside the gene matches: 3. From germline, CDR1 is MGHRA and CDR2 YSYEKL. CDR3 bases: TGCGCCAGCAGCGGGGGGGGGGCCTACAATGAGCAGTTCTTC. Translating it yields CASSGGGAYNEQFF.

This clonotype was observed a handful of times. This sequence joins TRBV12-3 or TRBV12-4 and TRBJ1-5, with D possibly being TRBD1 (5 bases). Trimming removed 3 bases from V and 0 bases from J, with 24 bases in between. The CDR3 covers 20 residues. The CDR3 region is CASSFVRILGQHLSNQPQHF. CDR3 nucleotide sequence: TGTGCCAGCAGTTTTGTCCGAATCCTGGGGCAGCACCTTAGCAATCAGCCCCAGCATTTT.

This chain connects TRBV4-2 to TRBJ2-7; TRBD1 matches at 7 bases. The CDR3 runs 16 residues. V was pared by 0 bases and J by 3 bases, with 8 bases of the junction left unmatched. The germline V gene has CDR1 LGHNA and CDR2 YNFKEQ. The CDR3 coding sequence is TGTGCCAGCAGCCAAGAGTCCCAAACAGGGGACTACGAGCAGTACTTC. Residues: CASSQESQTGDYEQYF.

The gene calls are TRBV6-5 and TRBJ2-7; D might be TRBD1 or TRBD2, each matching 7 bases. From germline, CDR1 is MNHEY and CDR2 SVGAGI. The CDR3 is 13 amino acids. Trimming stripped 6 bases from V and 7 bases from J, with 16 bases between. CDR3 protein: CASSFGRGREQYV. CDR3 nucleotide sequence: TGTGCCAGCAGCTTTGGGAGGGGGCGGGAGCAGTACGTC.

This sequence joins TRBV7-8 and TRBJ2-7, with D tentatively TRBD1 (6 bases). Looked up from germline, CDR1 is SGHVS and CDR2 is FQNEAQ. This CDR3 region has 15 residues. V dropped 7 bases and J dropped 3 bases, with 19 bases sitting between them. The CDR3, as DNA: TGTGCCAGCACCCCGGGACACTTCGGTGGCTACGAGCAGTACGTC. This sequence encodes CASTPGHFGGYEQYV.

The chain links TRBV6-6 to TRBJ2-7; the D is unclear. The CDR3 runs 12 residues. CDR1 is MNHNY, CDR2 SVGAGI, per germline (reference sequence). Trimming removed 6 bases from V and 2 bases from J, with 8 bases in between. CDR3 in DNA: TGTGCCAGCAGCCAGGACCCCTACGAGCAGTACTTC. Protein: CASSQDPYEQYF.

The rearrangement links TRBV6-5 to TRBJ2-5; a possible D gene is TRBD2 (6 bases). CDR1 is MNHEY and CDR2 is SVGAGI in the germline V gene. The CDR3 sequence is 13 residues long. V was cut by 7 bases and J by 4 bases, with 13 bases left in between. CDR3 loop: CASTKLAGETQYF. In DNA form, the CDR3 reads TGTGCCAGCACCAAACTAGCTGGAGAGACCCAGTACTTC.

This clonotype was recorded a few times. The rearrangement joins TRBV10-3 to TRBJ2-1; the D gene is possibly TRBD1 (6 bases). The germline CDR1 and CDR2 sequences are ENHRY and SYGVKD. The CDR3 has 13 residues. With 8 bases removed from V and 7 bases from J, the gap between germline ends came to 15 bases. CDR3 sequence reads: CAIGERQGNEQFF. DNA for the CDR3: TGTGCCATCGGGGAACGGCAGGGGAATGAGCAGTTCTTC.

The V and J genes are TRBV28 and TRBJ1-2; perhaps TRBD1 as D (6 bases). CDR3 size: 14 residues. The germline CDR1 and CDR2 sequences are MDHEN and SYDVKM. V shed 3 bases and J shed 4 bases, with 12 bases lying between them. The CDR3 loop reads CASSFTGFGYGYTF. The CDR3 bases are TGTGCCAGCAGTTTTACAGGGTTTGGCTATGGCTACACCTTC.

J is TRBJ2-1 and V is TRBV24-1; 9 nucleotides agree with TRBD1. CDR1 KGHDR and CDR2 SFDVKD come from the germline V gene. This CDR3 is built from 15 residues. The V gene end was trimmed by 3 bases and the J gene end by 8 bases; junction bases not matched to a gene: 7. The chain's CDR3 is CATSDHGTGSYEQFF. CDR3 sequence (DNA): TGTGCCACCAGTGATCATGGGACAGGGTCATATGAGCAGTTCTTC.

This clonotype has just a few counts. This chain links TRBV7-9 with TRBJ2-1, with D possibly matching TRBD2 (5 bases). Between the trimmed V and J ends, which lost 0 bases and 10 bases, there was a span of 10 bases. The CDR3 covers 13 residues. Looked up from germline, CDR1 is SEHNR and CDR2 is FQNEAQ (reference sequence). This chain's CDR3 is CASSLALGVEQFF. In nucleotides, the CDR3 is TGTGCCAGCAGCTTAGCGCTCGGGGTAGAGCAGTTCTTC.

The rearrangement uses TRBV20-1 and TRBJ2-5; TRBD2 matches 9 bases. This CDR3 is built from 18 residues. Losses at the gene ends were 0 bases for V and 2 bases for J; bases not matched to a gene: 13. Germline loops: CDR1 DFQATT, CDR2 SNEGSKA (reference sequence). CDR3 DNA sequence: TGCAGTGCTAGAGATCTGACCCCTCCTAGCGGGATACAAGAGACCCAGTACTTC. This encodes CSARDLTPPSGIQETQYF.

The V call is TRBV27, the J call TRBJ2-1, with 7 bases fitting TRBD2. V dropped 4 bases and J dropped 2; count of bases not matched to a gene: 5. The CDR3 covers 15 residues. Per the germline V gene, CDR1 is MNHEY and CDR2 is SMNVEV (reference sequence). The DNA for the CDR3 is TGTGCCAGCAGTTCATCGGGGGGTGCCTACAATGAGCAGTTCTTC. Its protein is CASSSSGGAYNEQFF.

This clonotype has just a few counts. The gene calls are TRBV19 and TRBJ1-6; D ambiguous. The CDR3 consists of 13 residues. V lost 5 bases, J lost 7 bases, and 9 bases lay in between. Germline V gene data show CDR1 as LNHDA and CDR2 as SQIVND (reference sequence). The CDR3 is CASSLTENSPLHF. The CDR3 nucleotides read TGTGCCAGTAGTCTCACGGAGAATTCACCCCTCCACTTT.

The V and J genes are TRBV9 and TRBJ1-2, with 7 bases fitting TRBD1. The CDR3 covers 15 residues. CDR1 and CDR2 (germline): SGDLS, YYNGEE. Trimming at V came to 3 bases and at J to 3 bases, leaving 8 bases not matched to a gene. CDR3 region: CASSALTGLYYGYTF. The CDR3 nucleotides are TGTGCCAGCAGCGCTTTGACAGGGCTCTACTATGGCTACACCTTC.

The chain recombines TRBV7-9 with TRBJ2-1, with TRBD1 matching over 10 bases. Trimming removed 4 bases from V and 7 bases from J; junction bases left unmatched: 7. The CDR3 contains 15 residues. CDR1 is SEHNR and CDR2 is FQNEAQ in the germline V gene (reference sequence). In DNA, the CDR3 is TGTGCCAGCAGCTCCGACAGGGGGCGCGTGAATGAGCAGTTCTTC. It translates to CASSSDRGRVNEQFF.

As for this clonotype: At one end the junction does not follow the germline gene, possibly because of a read error. CDR3 region: CAGSQEVRSHSTDTQYF. CDR3 in DNA: TGCGCCGGCAGCCAAGAAGTTCGATCCCATAGCACAGATACGCAGTATTTT. The genes are TRBV4-3 and TRBJ2-3; unclear D gene. This CDR3 region has 17 residues. Germline V gene lookup returns CDR1 LGHNA and CDR2 YSLEER.

This clonotype appeared a few times. The chain has TRBV29-1 and TRBJ2-2; D is unclear. Germline loops: CDR1 SQVTM, CDR2 ANQGSEA. The CDR3 contains 11 residues. V was trimmed by 3 bases and J by 6 bases, leaving 5 bases between them. Here the CDR3 reads CSVEGAGELFF. The CDR3 nucleotides are TGCAGCGTTGAGGGCGCCGGGGAGCTGTTTTTT.

The chain is built from TRBV6-5 and TRBJ1-1, with a weak D call TRBD1 (5 bases). Germline CDR1 reads MNHEY; CDR2 reads SVGAGI. There are 12 residues in the CDR3. The V gene lost 5 bases and the J gene lost 4 bases, with 8 bases spanning the gap. CDR3 DNA: TGTGCCAGCAGTGCAGGGATCACTGAAGCTTTCTTT. It translates to CASSAGITEAFF.

This clonotype occurred a few times. This chain connects TRBV10-3 to TRBJ2-2; possibly TRBD1 for D (5 bases). Germline CDR1 ENHRY, CDR2 SYGVKD. Trimming left V 9 bases short and J 3 bases short, with 8 bases between. CDR3 length equals 12 residues. As DNA, the CDR3 is TGTGCCATTCAGGGCGACACCGGGGAGCTGTTTTTT. Protein product: CAIQGDTGELFF.

This clonotype was detected once. The V and J genes are TRBV6-5 and TRBJ2-5, with TRBD2 identical over 10 bases. The CDR3 length is 16 residues. CDR1 is MNHEY, CDR2 SVGAGI, per germline. V lost 0 bases, J lost 4 bases, and 5 bases stayed unmatched. Here the CDR3 reads CASSYSLLAGVETQYF. DNA of the CDR3: TGTGCCAGCAGTTACTCGCTCCTAGCGGGGGTAGAGACCCAGTACTTC.

This clonotype was seen a few times. The chain combines TRBV20-1 with TRBJ1-1, with D possibly TRBD1 on 6 matching bases. Per the germline V gene, CDR1 is DFQATT and CDR2 is SNEGSKA (reference sequence). The CDR3 length is 14 residues. V was pared by 6 bases and J by 3 bases, with 17 bases between. CDR3: CSARMGHRDTEAFF. Written as DNA, the CDR3 is TGCAGTGCGCGAATGGGGCACAGGGACACTGAAGCTTTCTTT.